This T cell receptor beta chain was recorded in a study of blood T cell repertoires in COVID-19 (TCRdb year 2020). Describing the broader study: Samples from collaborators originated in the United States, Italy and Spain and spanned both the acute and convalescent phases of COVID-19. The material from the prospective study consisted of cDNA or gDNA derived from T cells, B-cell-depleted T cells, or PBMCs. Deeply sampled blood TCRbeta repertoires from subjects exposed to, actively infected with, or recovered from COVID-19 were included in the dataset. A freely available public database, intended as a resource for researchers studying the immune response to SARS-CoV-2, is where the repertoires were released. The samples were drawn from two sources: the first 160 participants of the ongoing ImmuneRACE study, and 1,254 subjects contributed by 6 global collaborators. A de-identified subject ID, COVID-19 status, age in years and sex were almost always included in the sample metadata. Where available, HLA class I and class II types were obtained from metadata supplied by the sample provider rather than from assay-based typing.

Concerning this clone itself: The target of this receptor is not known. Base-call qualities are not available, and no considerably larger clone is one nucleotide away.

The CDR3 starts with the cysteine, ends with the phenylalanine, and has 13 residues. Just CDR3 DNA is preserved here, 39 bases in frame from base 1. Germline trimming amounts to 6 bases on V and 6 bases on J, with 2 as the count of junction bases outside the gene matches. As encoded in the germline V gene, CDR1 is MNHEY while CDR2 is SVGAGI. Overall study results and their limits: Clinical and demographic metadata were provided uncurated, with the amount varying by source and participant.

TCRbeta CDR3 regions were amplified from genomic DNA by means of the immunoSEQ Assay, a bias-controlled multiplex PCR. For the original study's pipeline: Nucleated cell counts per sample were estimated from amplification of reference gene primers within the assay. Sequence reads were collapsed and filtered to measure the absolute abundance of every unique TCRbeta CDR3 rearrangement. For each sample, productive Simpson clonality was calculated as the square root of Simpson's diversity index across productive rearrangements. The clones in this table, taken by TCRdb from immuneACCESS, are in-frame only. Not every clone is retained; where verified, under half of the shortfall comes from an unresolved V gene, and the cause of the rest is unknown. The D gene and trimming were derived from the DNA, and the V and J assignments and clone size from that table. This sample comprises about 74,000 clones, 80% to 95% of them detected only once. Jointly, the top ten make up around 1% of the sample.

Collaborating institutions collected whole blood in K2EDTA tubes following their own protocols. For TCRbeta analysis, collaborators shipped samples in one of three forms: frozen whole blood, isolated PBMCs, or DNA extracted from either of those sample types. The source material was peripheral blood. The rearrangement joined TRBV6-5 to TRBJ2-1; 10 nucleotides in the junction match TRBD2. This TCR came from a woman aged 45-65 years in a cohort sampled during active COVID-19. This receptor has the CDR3 CASRRTSGNEQFF. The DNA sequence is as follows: TGTGCCAGCAGGAGGACTAGCGGCAATGAGCAGTTCTTC.